This note documents a single T cell receptor beta chain sequence. Its specificity is unknown. Donors were drawn from the approximately 120-subject validation cohort, separate from the approximately 640-subject first cohort. This sample is part of a study of cytomegalovirus exposure and HLA in healthy donors. Turning to the study itself: The 120 validation repertoires used the same platform as the roughly 670 first-cohort repertoires (as reported by a later analysis).

Sequencing was performed with immunoSEQ multiplex PCR; in TCRdb, only in-frame clones are kept and a portion is missing. The sample holds approximately 120,000 clones, around 90% seen once. V dropped 2 bases and J dropped 0; count of bases not matched to a gene: 12. The length of the CDR3 is 18 residues. Germline loops: CDR1 MNHNS, CDR2 SASEGT. Study-level findings and limits: The investigators catalogued 150 or so TCR beta chains as cytomegalovirus-associated. A classifier reportedly called cytomegalovirus status with high sensitivity and specificity.

Sequences were obtained from PBMCs. The genes are TRBV6-1 and TRBJ2-7, with TRBD1 matching 8 bases. The receptor's source is a woman younger than 35 in good health and CMV-seronegative. CDR3 nucleotides: TGTGCCAGCAGTGAAATTCGAGGACAGGGCATAACCTCCTACGAGCAGTACTTC. It is translated as CASSEIRGQGITSYEQYF.